This TCR beta chain was recorded in a study of control samples from healthy donors and cancer patients. Deletions cut 3 bases from V and 0 bases from J, with 5 bases between. The CDR3 sequence is 13 residues long. Germline CDR1 and CDR2: SEHNR and FQNEAQ (reference sequence). Clones were read by immunoSEQ multiplex PCR, and TCRdb kept only the in-frame ones, dropping some. This table holds 55,000 to 70,000 clones, 90% found once. What was sequenced was PBMCs. The J gene is TRBJ1-1, the V gene TRBV7-9; D unresolved. The origin of this receptor is a man in his sixties with colorectal cancer. Here the CDR3 reads CASSLTVNTEAFF. The CDR3 nucleotides read TGTGCCAGCAGCTTGACGGTGAACACTGAAGCTTTCTTT.